The clone carrying this T cell receptor (beta chain) was seen a few times. Co-extraction of RNA and DNA was performed on about 19-30 mg of unsorted bulk tissue. Chronic HBV infection, untreated so far, was present in the patients. This specimen belongs to a study of tumor-infiltrating lymphocytes in primary liver carcinoma. Study background: With diameters of roughly 4 to 11 cm, tumors were stage T1-T3 N0M0.

A primer in the constant region served to generate TCR beta cDNA from 450 to 600 ng of total RNA. Slightly modified ARM-PCR, run as three nested multiplex PCR rounds, produced the TCR beta libraries. TCRdb analysed the multiplex PCR reads with MiXCR anew, one entry per CDR3 protein. Of around 71,000 distinct CDR3 sequences listed, over 55% were seen once; the top ten hold roughly 13%. This clonotype originated in a woman aged 55-70 years with primary liver carcinoma and hepatitis B virus infection. The sequencing sample was made of liver tumor tissue from sampling region 4. Subset specified: tumor region T4, right-lateral pole.

The CDR3 loop reads CASRGSTDTQYF. CDR3 nucleotides: TGTGCCAGCAGAGGTAGCACAGATACGCAGTATTTT. The chain employs TRBV28 and TRBJ2-3; D unresolved. V was clipped by 6 bases and J by 0 bases, with 4 bases between them. There are 12 residues in the CDR3. Germline assignment: CDR1 MDHEN and CDR2 SYDVKM.